These 25 T cell receptor beta chains were all obtained from the same sample, sequenced in a study of blood T cells in healthy people across ages. It was with a sample-barcoded 5' primer and a J-beta primer mix that a second PCR of roughly 7 to 12 cycles was run. TCRdb processed the 5' RACE reads anew with MiXCR; each CDR3 protein has one entry. The sample comprises roughly 800,000 distinct CDR3 sequences, roughly 60% of which are singletons, and about 20% rests with the top ten. The source material was blood. These receptors were obtained from a man aged 30-40 years in good health.

This chain joins TRBV20-1 and TRBJ2-4; 11 bases are a match to TRBD1. CDR1 is DFQATT, CDR2 SNEGSKA, per germline (reference sequence). After removal of 0 bases from V and 7 bases from J, the junction contained 5 bases not matched to a gene. The CDR3 is 15 residues long. The CDR3 here is CSARDIRDRGNIQYF. The CDR3, as DNA: TGCAGTGCTAGAGACATCCGGGACAGGGGGAACATTCAGTACTTC.

The chain combines TRBV5-1 with TRBJ2-5, with 13 nucleotides matching TRBD2. The CDR3 has 17 amino acids. Germline values: CDR1 SGHRS, CDR2 YFSETQ. After removal of 4 bases from V and 2 bases from J, the junction contained 8 bases not matched to a gene. CDR3 sequence (DNA): TGCGCCAGCAGCCGGACTAGCGGGGGAACCATACAAGAGACCCAGTACTTC. Residues: CASSRTSGGTIQETQYF.

The chain couples TRBV25-1 to TRBJ1-2; D is uncertain. Per the germline V gene, CDR1 is MGHDK and CDR2 is SYGVNS. The V and J ends lost 1 base and 1 base respectively, with 19 bases between them. The CDR3 has 18 amino acids. DNA of the CDR3: TGTGCCAGCAGTGAATCTGTGGGCAGCCAAGACGTTAACTATGGCTACACCTTC. It translates to CASSESVGSQDVNYGYTF.

The rearrangement joins TRBV7-9 to TRBJ2-7, with D tentatively TRBD2 (6 bases). The J call may not be correct, given that the DNA end is closer to TRBJ2-5. The germline gives CDR1 SEHNR, CDR2 FQNEAQ (reference sequence). The CDR3 has 16 amino acids. Here the CDR3 reads CASSFPEGYGKETQYF. In nucleotides, the CDR3 is TGTGCCAGCAGCTTCCCGGAGGGGTATGGGAAGGAGACCCAGTACTTC.

The chain is built from TRBV20-1 and TRBJ2-7; D not certain. The CDR3 has 13 residues. Germline V gene sequence: CDR1 DFQATT, CDR2 SNEGSKA (reference sequence). Trimming took off 6 bases at V and 4 bases at J, with 16 bases between the two ends. CDR3 sequence reads: CSANERIVYEQYF. CDR3 coding DNA: TGCAGTGCCAACGAACGGATCGTTTACGAGCAGTACTTC.

Details on this clonotype: One end of the junction varies from germline; a read error may be responsible. The V and J genes are TRBV20-1 and TRBJ2-7; D perhaps matches TRBD1 (6 bases). Germline-derived CDR1 and CDR2 are DFQATT and SNEGSKA (reference sequence). The CDR3 is 12 amino acids. The DNA of the CDR3 is TGCAGTGCTGGCCGGACAGCTTACGGGCAGTACTTC. It encodes CSAGRTAYGQYF.

J is TRBJ2-6 and V is TRBV6-6, with no clear D. This CDR3 spans 15 amino acids. Germline-derived CDR1 and CDR2 are MNHNY and SVGAGI (reference sequence). The V end was cut by 0 bases, the J end by 0 bases, with 3 bases between. The CDR3 protein is CASSYSASGANVLTF. The CDR3 DNA is TGTGCCAGCAGTTACTCGGCCTCTGGGGCCAACGTCCTGACTTTC.

This chain joins TRBV5-5 and TRBJ1-1, with D unresolved. The V and J ends lost 0 bases and 3 bases respectively, with 9 bases between them. The CDR3 sequence is 14 residues long. CDR1 is SGHKS and CDR2 is YYEKEE in the germline V gene (reference sequence). The CDR3 region is CASSLGREDTEAFF. DNA of the CDR3: TGTGCCAGCAGCTTGGGGCGGGAGGACACTGAAGCTTTCTTT.

This clonotype was observed a few times. This sequence joins TRBV5-1 and TRBJ2-7; D may be TRBD1 (6 bases). Germline CDR1 is SGHRS and CDR2 is YFSETQ. The CDR3 loop spans 15 amino acids. The V end lost 1 base, the J end lost 2 bases, and 13 bases lay between the germline ends. As DNA, the CDR3 is TGCGCCAGCAGCTTGTTCACTGGGGGCCCCTACGAGCAGTACTTC. Protein sequence: CASSLFTGGPYEQYF.

This clonotype was recorded a few times. The V call is TRBV7-6, the J call TRBJ2-7, with D possibly being TRBD1 or TRBD2 (5 bases each). The CDR3 totals 13 residues. V dropped 3 bases and J dropped 5 bases, with 11 bases sitting between them. Germline assignment: CDR1 SGHVS and CDR2 FNYEAQ. The CDR3 sequence is CASSLGVVNEQYF. For the CDR3, the DNA is TGTGCCAGCAGCTTGGGGGTAGTGAACGAGCAGTACTTC.

This clonotype was counted many times. The J gene is TRBJ2-7, the V gene TRBV10-3; D remains ambiguous. Trimming shortened V by 6 bases and J by 0 bases, and 6 bases separated the two germline ends. This CDR3 is 12 amino acids long. Germline V gene sequence: CDR1 ENHRY, CDR2 SYGVKD. CDR3: CAIRSASYEQYF. The CDR3, as DNA: TGTGCCATCAGGTCAGCCTCCTACGAGCAGTACTTC.

This clonotype was seen a single time. V and J are TRBV29-1 and TRBJ2-4; possibly TRBD1 for D (6 bases). TRBJ2-7 matches the DNA end more closely, so the J call is doubtful. This CDR3 spans 11 amino acids. CDR1 SQVTM and CDR2 ANQGSEA come from the germline V gene. CDR3: CSGMGRGEQYF. The CDR3 DNA reads as TGCAGCGGGATGGGCAGGGGCGAGCAGTACTTC.

This clonotype came up a few times. The V gene is TRBV4-1, the J gene TRBJ2-7; D is ambiguous. The germline gives CDR1 MGHRA, CDR2 YSYEKL. The V gene lost 0 bases and the J gene lost 3 bases, with 12 bases spanning the gap. This CDR3 has 15 amino acids. Here the CDR3 DNA reads TGCGCCAGCAGCCAAGAGAACTCCCGGATCTACGAGCAGTACTTC. Its protein product is CASSQENSRIYEQYF.

The chain joins TRBV5-1 to TRBJ2-5; maybe TRBD2 (6 bases). CDR1 is SGHRS, CDR2 YFSETQ, per germline. This CDR3 has 16 amino acids. V shed 2 bases and J shed 4 bases, with 18 bases lying between them. The chain's CDR3 is CASSFEIAGSRETQYF. DNA of the CDR3: TGCGCCAGCAGCTTTGAAATTGCGGGGTCTCGAGAGACCCAGTACTTC.

The chain employs TRBV14 and TRBJ2-1; D assignment may be TRBD1 or TRBD2 (5 bases each). Germline-derived CDR1 and CDR2 are SGHDN and FVKESK. The CDR3 length is 15 residues. V was cut by 3 bases and J by 6 bases, with 15 bases left in between. For the CDR3, the DNA is TGTGCCAGCAGCCAGGGACCGGGGCTCTTCAATGAGCAGTTCTTC. It encodes CASSQGPGLFNEQFF.

The chain employs TRBV6-6 and TRBJ1-2; 9 bases line up with TRBD1. The CDR3 contains 15 residues. CDR1 MNHNY and CDR2 SVGAGI come from the germline V gene (reference sequence). The V segment lost 10 bases and the J segment 3 bases; nucleotides outside the gene matches: 12. CDR3 nucleotides: TGTGCCACCTCAACAGGGGGCGGGGGAGACTATGGCTACACCTTC. Translation: CATSTGGGGDYGYTF.

The rearrangement uses TRBV5-1 and TRBJ1-1; TRBD1 might be the D (5 bases). This CDR3 comprises 13 residues. Trimming removed 1 base from V and 6 bases from J, with 10 bases in between. CDR1 is SGHRS and CDR2 is YFSETQ in the germline V gene. This CDR3 reads CASSLWVGAEAFF. For the CDR3, the DNA is TGCGCCAGCAGCTTGTGGGTAGGGGCTGAAGCTTTCTTT.

This clonotype appeared a few times. The chain joins TRBV4-1 to TRBJ1-2; D call uncertain. Trimming cost V 2 bases and J 4 bases, with 14 bases left between them. This CDR3 is 15 amino acids long. The germline CDR1 and CDR2 sequences are MGHRA and YSYEKL. The CDR3 loop is CASSQLHNSRYGYTF. The CDR3 region has the DNA TGCGCCAGCAGCCAATTACACAACTCCCGCTATGGCTACACCTTC.

V and J are TRBV20-1 and TRBJ2-4; D gene unclear. The end of the DNA aligns better with TRBJ2-7, so the J call may be wrong. Per the germline V gene, CDR1 is DFQATT and CDR2 is SNEGSKA (reference sequence). CDR3 length equals 14 residues. The CDR3 protein is CSARGPSGRSEQYF. The CDR3 DNA reads as TGCAGTGCTAGAGGACCGTCGGGCAGGAGCGAGCAGTACTTC.

The chain joins TRBV6-5 to TRBJ2-7; D is possibly TRBD1 (6 bases). CDR3 length: 15 residues. V shed 5 bases and J shed 4 bases, with 18 bases lying between them. Germline assignment: CDR1 MNHEY and CDR2 SVGAGI. CDR3 bases: TGTGCCAGCAGTCCAACGCAGGGGATAGGGTACGAGCAGTACTTC. Encoded protein: CASSPTQGIGYEQYF.

This clonotype was seen only a few times. V usage is TRBV20-1 and J usage is TRBJ2-1; D remains unclear. V lost 1 base and J 6 bases, leaving 7 bases between the germline ends. Germline lookup yields CDR1 DFQATT and CDR2 SNEGSKA (reference sequence). This CDR3 is built from 12 residues. For the CDR3, the DNA is TGCAGTGCTAGAGGTGGTATCAATGAGCAGTTCTTC. This gives the protein CSARGGINEQFF.

The chain couples TRBV20-1 to TRBJ1-5, with 7 nucleotides matching TRBD1. The V gene end was trimmed by 5 bases and the J gene end by 2 bases; junction bases not matched to a gene: 6. This CDR3 has 14 residues. Germline CDR1 and CDR2: DFQATT and SNEGSKA (reference sequence). The CDR3 sequence is CSAVAGGGNQPQHF. The CDR3 DNA reads TGCAGTGCTGTCGCAGGGGGAGGCAATCAGCCCCAGCATTTT.

The chain employs TRBV28 and TRBJ2-7; D is perhaps TRBD1 or TRBD2 (5 bases each). This CDR3 has 14 amino acids. Trimming removed 6 bases from V and 2 bases from J, with 14 bases in between. CDR1 and CDR2 from the germline V gene are MDHEN and SYDVKM. The CDR3 DNA is TGTGCCAGCAGGTGGAACCGGGGACCCTACGAGCAGTACTTC. Its protein product is CASRWNRGPYEQYF.

This chain joins TRBV4-2 and TRBJ1-2; D is unresolved. The CDR3 loop spans 17 amino acids. CDR1 is LGHNA and CDR2 is YNFKEQ in the germline V gene. Trimming stripped 0 bases from V and 5 bases from J, with 19 bases between. The CDR3 coding sequence is TGTGCCAGCAGCCAAGATCAAATAGCTGGGTCCCGTTATGGCTACACCTTC. Protein product: CASSQDQIAGSRYGYTF.

This clonotype was recorded a few times. The V and J genes are TRBV28 and TRBJ2-2; a weak D match, TRBD2 (6 bases). The CDR3 runs to 11 residues. V was pared by 7 bases and J by 9 bases, with 9 bases between. The V gene's germline CDR1 is MDHEN and CDR2 SYDVKM. The CDR3 DNA follows: TGTGCCAGCACCGGAGGGTGGGAGCTGTTTTTT. It is translated as CASTGGWELFF. Variable domain in full (rest from reference TRBV28 and TRBJ2-2): DVKVTQSSRYLVKRTGEKVFLECVQDMDHENMFWYRQDPGLGLRLIYFSYDVKMKEKGDIPEGYSVSREKKERFSLILESASTNQTSMYLCASTGGWELFFGEGSRLTVL.